One sample yielded the 26 T cell receptor beta chains listed below, sequenced in a study of T-cell reconstitution after alpha-beta-depleted transplantation in children. Molecular barcoding with unique molecular identifiers was used for the TCRbeta library. A single record per CDR3 protein comes from TCRdb applying MiXCR to the PCR reads. The sample yields about 110,000 distinct CDR3 sequences, about 9.3% seen once. Sequencing used PBMCs, obtained before TCRalphabeta/CD19-depleted stem cell transplant. Source of these receptors: a boy younger than 10 with acute lymphoblastic leukemia, due to receive a stem cell transplant.

This clonotype was counted many times. The J gene is TRBJ2-1, the V gene TRBV6-5, with TRBD1 matching 9 bases. CDR1 is MNHEY, CDR2 SVGAGI, per germline. The CDR3 runs 15 residues. Trimming cost V 2 bases and J 7 bases; bases outside gene matches: 6. CDR3 sequence (DNA): TGTGCCAGCAGTTACCGGGGACAGGGAGGGAATGAGCAGTTCTTC. Residues: CASSYRGQGGNEQFF.

This clonotype was counted between two and nine times. The chain links TRBV27 to TRBJ2-1; the D is unclear. The CDR3 is 13 amino acids. Germline assignment: CDR1 MNHEY and CDR2 SMNVEV (reference sequence). Deletions cut 2 bases from V and 6 bases from J, with 8 bases between. The CDR3 region has the DNA TGTGCCAGCAGTTTACCCCCCGGCAATGAGCAGTTCTTC. Encoded protein: CASSLPPGNEQFF.

This clonotype showed up just a few times. The chain uses TRBV5-1 and TRBJ2-7, with a weak D call TRBD2 (6 bases). Trimming cost V 0 bases and J 3 bases, with 16 bases left between them. The CDR3 covers 16 residues. Germline CDR1 is SGHRS and CDR2 is YFSETQ. The CDR3 loop reads CASSLATASDDYEQYF. The DNA for the CDR3 is TGCGCCAGCAGCTTGGCAACGGCTAGCGATGACTACGAGCAGTACTTC.

As concerns this clonotype: A read error may be the cause here, since a much bigger clone is one base away. V usage is TRBV6-5 and J usage is TRBJ1-2, with TRBD1 matching over 7 bases. Per germline, CDR1 MNHEY and CDR2 SVGAGI. The CDR3 loop spans 13 amino acids. Trimming at V came to 3 bases and at J to 6 bases, leaving 4 bases not matched to a gene. CDR3 sequence reads: CASSYTGEHGYTF. Written as DNA, the CDR3 is TGTGCCAGCAGTTATACAGGGGAACATGGCTACACCTTC.

At least ten counts were recorded for this clonotype. The chain joins TRBV20-1 to TRBJ2-1, with 8 bases matching TRBD2. V lost 3 bases to trimming and J lost 8 bases; unmatched junction nucleotides: 6. The CDR3 runs 13 residues. Per germline, CDR1 DFQATT and CDR2 SNEGSKA (reference sequence). The CDR3 protein is CSARARTSYEQFF. CDR3 sequence (DNA): TGCAGTGCTAGGGCCCGGACTAGCTATGAGCAGTTCTTC.

This clonotype was counted between two and nine times. This chain uses TRBV27 with TRBJ2-1, with 8 bases fitting TRBD1. The CDR3 has 15 amino acids. With V trimmed by 6 bases and J by 4 bases, 8 bases remained unmatched. Germline lookup yields CDR1 MNHEY and CDR2 SMNVEV (reference sequence). The CDR3 DNA reads as TGTGCCAGCAGCTGGACAGGGCCACGGTACAATGAGCAGTTCTTC. Translated, it gives CASSWTGPRYNEQFF.

To note about this clonotype: The CDR3 does not end in the conserved phenylalanine or tryptophan, so this is likely a read error. The rearrangement uses TRBV20-1 and TRBJ2-3; 8 bases agree with TRBD2. The CDR3 length is 16 residues. The V segment lost 0 bases and the J segment 1 base; nucleotides outside the gene matches: 6. CDR1 and CDR2 from the germline V gene are DFQATT and SNEGSKA (reference sequence). The chain's CDR3 is CSARDYQTSGTDTQYV. The CDR3 coding sequence is TGCAGTGCTAGAGATTATCAGACTAGCGGCACAGATACGCAGTATGTT.

This clonotype showed up many times. This chain joins TRBV12-3 or TRBV12-4 and TRBJ2-1; TRBD2 matches 7 bases. The CDR3 sequence is 13 residues long. After removal of 3 bases from V and 9 bases from J, the junction contained 5 bases not matched to a gene. CDR3 DNA: TGTGCCAGCAGTTTGCTGGGGAGGGGTGAGCAGTTCTTC. This gives the protein CASSLLGRGEQFF.

This clonotype was found many times. The V gene is TRBV5-1, the J gene TRBJ2-7, with D perhaps given as TRBD1 or TRBD2 (5 bases each). The V end was cut by 7 bases, the J end by 4 bases, with 18 bases between. Germline CDR1 SGHRS, CDR2 YFSETQ. The CDR3 is 14 residues long. In nucleotides, the CDR3 is TGCGCCAGCTCCTTAGCAGGGAGAGATTACGAGCAGTACTTC. Protein: CASSLAGRDYEQYF.

This chain connects TRBV20-1 to TRBJ2-7; 7 nucleotides match TRBD1. Per the germline V gene, CDR1 is DFQATT and CDR2 is SNEGSKA (reference sequence). The CDR3 sequence is 12 residues long. Losses at the gene ends were 6 bases for V and 2 bases for J; bases not matched to a gene: 4. Here the CDR3 reads CSASTGPYEQYF. In DNA form, the CDR3 reads TGCAGTGCCTCGACAGGGCCCTACGAGCAGTACTTC.

This clonotype was picked up a small number of times. The chain has TRBV28 and TRBJ1-4; no clear D. CDR3 length equals 13 residues. V gave up 10 bases and J gave up 4 bases, with 13 bases separating them. CDR1 is MDHEN, CDR2 SYDVKM, per germline. CDR3 nucleotide sequence: TGTGCCACCTATGACCGAAATAATGAAAAACTGTTTTTT. This encodes CATYDRNNEKLFF.

This clonotype appeared many times. V gene TRBV13 combines with J gene TRBJ2-7; 8 bases are a match to TRBD1. Germline CDR1 PRHDT, CDR2 FYEKMQ (reference sequence). The ends lost 5 bases at V and 1 base at J; junction bases unmatched: 7. The CDR3 contains 15 residues. The DNA for the CDR3 is TGTGCCAGCAGCGCCGACAGGGGATCATCCTACGAGCAGTACTTC. Its translation: CASSADRGSSYEQYF. Looking up the rest from reference TRBV13 and TRBJ2-7 gives the full variable domain: AAGVIQSPRHLIKEKRETATLKCYPIPRHDTVYWYQQGPGQDPQFLISFYEKMQSDKGSIPDRFSAQQFSDYHSELNMSSLELGDSALYFCASSADRGSSYEQYFGPGTRLTVT.

This clonotype is a singleton in its sample. The chain is built from TRBV30 and TRBJ2-2; 8 bases are a match to TRBD1. V shed 0 bases and J 3 bases; nucleotides not matched to a gene: 3. Germline loops: CDR1 GTSNPN, CDR2 SVGIG (reference sequence). This CDR3 comprises 15 residues. In DNA, the CDR3 is TGTGCCTGGAGTGTCAGGGGGCTATACACCGGGGAGCTGTTTTTT. This encodes CAWSVRGLYTGELFF.

This CDR3 reads CASSPLSPTDTQYF. CDR3 nucleotide sequence: TGCGCCAGCAGCCCACTGAGCCCCACAGATACGCAGTATTTT. The rearrangement uses TRBV5-1 and TRBJ2-3; D is ambiguous. Trimming left V 4 bases short and J 2 bases short, with 11 bases between. Germline CDR1 is SGHRS and CDR2 is YFSETQ. The CDR3 runs to 14 residues.

This clonotype was seen a handful of times. The chain joins TRBV6-5 to TRBJ2-2; 9 nucleotides line up with TRBD2. The CDR3 length is 15 residues. The J segment lost 5 bases and the V segment lost 2 bases, leaving 3 bases of the junction unmatched. Germline V CDR1 and CDR2: MNHEY, SVGAGI. The CDR3 here is CASSYGLAGTGELFF. For the CDR3, the DNA is TGTGCCAGCAGTTACGGCCTAGCGGGAACCGGGGAGCTGTTTTTT.

The sample holds a few counts of this clonotype. The chain uses TRBV20-1 and TRBJ2-5; a possible D gene is TRBD2 (5 bases). Germline V gene lookup returns CDR1 DFQATT and CDR2 SNEGSKA (reference sequence). The V end was cut by 3 bases, the J end by 4 bases, with 18 bases between. There are 15 residues in the CDR3. The CDR3 loop reads CSARIGLALGETQYF. DNA of the CDR3: TGCAGTGCTAGGATTGGGCTAGCTCTCGGAGAGACCCAGTACTTC.

This clonotype was observed a handful of times. V usage is TRBV3-1 and J usage is TRBJ2-7; possibly TRBD2 for D (6 bases). Germline V CDR1 and CDR2: LGHDT, YNNKEL (reference sequence). The CDR3 contains 14 residues. Trimming shortened V by 4 bases and J by 6 bases, and 16 bases separated the two germline ends. Here the CDR3 reads CASSPQRDSGEQYF. CDR3 DNA sequence: TGTGCCAGCAGCCCCCAACGGGACTCGGGCGAGCAGTACTTC.

This sequence joins TRBV11-1 and TRBJ2-2, with a weak D call TRBD2 (7 bases). The CDR3 has 18 amino acids. Trimming stripped 0 bases from V and 5 bases from J, with 19 bases between. From germline, CDR1 is SGHAT and CDR2 FQDESV (reference sequence). CDR3 DNA sequence: TGTGCCAGCAGCTTAGCACGGGGGGCTCTGATGTTAACCGGGGAGCTGTTTTTT. This codes for CASSLARGALMLTGELFF.

The chain has TRBV29-1 and TRBJ2-7; 9 bases are shared with TRBD1. The junction had 4 bases not matched to a gene; V was cut back by 4 bases and J by 3 bases. Per the germline V gene, CDR1 is SQVTM and CDR2 is ANQGSEA. This CDR3 is built from 13 residues. This CDR3 reads CSVGQGVNYEQYF. In DNA, the CDR3 is TGCAGCGTTGGACAGGGGGTTAACTACGAGCAGTACTTC.

This clonotype was observed at least ten times. This rearrangement joins TRBV20-1 to TRBJ2-7, with D perhaps TRBD1 or TRBD2 (5 bases each). The ends were cut back, 0 bases at V and 1 base at J, with 22 bases in the middle. The germline CDR1 and CDR2 sequences are DFQATT and SNEGSKA (reference sequence). The CDR3 consists of 18 residues. The CDR3 spells CSARDQWERGRFSYEQYF. The CDR3 nucleotides read TGCAGTGCTAGAGATCAGTGGGAGAGGGGTCGGTTTTCCTACGAGCAGTACTTC.

In this sample, this clonotype turned up many times. The chain employs TRBV7-6 and TRBJ2-1, with 8 nucleotides matching TRBD1. V lost 6 bases and J lost 8; bases outside the gene matches: 15. In germline, CDR1 is SGHVS, CDR2 FNYEAQ. The CDR3 length is 16 residues. CDR3 residues: CASSFISRQGADEQFF. The DNA of the CDR3 is TGTGCCAGCAGTTTCATTTCAAGGCAGGGGGCAGATGAGCAGTTCTTC. Drawing the rest from reference TRBV7-6 and TRBJ2-1, the complete variable domain is GAGVSQSPRYKVTKRGQDVALRCDPISGHVSLYWYRQALGQGPEFLTYFNYEAQQDKSGLPNDRFSAERPEGSISTLTIQRTEQRDSAMYRCASSFISRQGADEQFFGPGTRLTVL.

This clonotype was counted at least ten times. The rearrangement uses TRBV10-3 and TRBJ1-2; possible D gene TRBD1, 6 bases. CDR1 ENHRY and CDR2 SYGVKD come from the germline V gene. The CDR3 extends over 15 amino acids. Trimming took off 11 bases at V and 4 bases at J, with 23 bases between the two ends. The CDR3 reads CASWVGTLSRYGYTF. The CDR3 nucleotides are TGTGCCTCCTGGGTTGGGACACTGAGTCGCTATGGCTACACCTTC.

This clonotype came up a few times. This chain joins TRBV20-1 and TRBJ2-7; 8 bases match TRBD2. The germline gives CDR1 DFQATT, CDR2 SNEGSKA (reference sequence). The ends lost 4 bases at V and 4 bases at J; junction bases unmatched: 6. The CDR3 extends over 13 amino acids. CDR3: CSATAGAGYEQYF. In DNA form, the CDR3 reads TGCAGTGCTACAGCGGGAGCCGGGTACGAGCAGTACTTC.

There are a few counts of this clonotype. V is TRBV27 and J is TRBJ1-1, with D unresolved. CDR1 and CDR2 from the germline V gene are MNHEY and SMNVEV (reference sequence). The V gene lost 6 bases and the J gene lost 5 bases, with 13 bases spanning the gap. This CDR3 is 13 amino acids long. As DNA, the CDR3 is TGTGCCAGCAGCCAATCCATGGGGACTGAAGCTTTCTTT. Its protein product is CASSQSMGTEAFF.

The V and J genes are TRBV20-1 and TRBJ1-2; D may be TRBD1 (5 bases). This CDR3 is 11 amino acids long. Between the trimmed V and J ends, which lost 5 bases and 8 bases, there was a span of 12 bases. From germline, CDR1 is DFQATT and CDR2 SNEGSKA (reference sequence). CDR3 nucleotide sequence: TGCAGTGCTTCACGGGGCGGGGGCTACACCTTC. Translating it yields CSASRGGGYTF.

This clonotype was observed many times. The chain recombines TRBV11-3 with TRBJ2-3; tentatively, D is TRBD2 (5 bases). Per germline, CDR1 SGHNT and CDR2 YENEEA. V gave up 5 bases and J gave up 4 bases, with 10 bases separating them. The CDR3 extends over 13 amino acids. The CDR3 DNA reads TGTGCCAGCAGCCAGGAGAGGGCAGATACGCAGTATTTT. It yields the protein CASSQERADTQYF.